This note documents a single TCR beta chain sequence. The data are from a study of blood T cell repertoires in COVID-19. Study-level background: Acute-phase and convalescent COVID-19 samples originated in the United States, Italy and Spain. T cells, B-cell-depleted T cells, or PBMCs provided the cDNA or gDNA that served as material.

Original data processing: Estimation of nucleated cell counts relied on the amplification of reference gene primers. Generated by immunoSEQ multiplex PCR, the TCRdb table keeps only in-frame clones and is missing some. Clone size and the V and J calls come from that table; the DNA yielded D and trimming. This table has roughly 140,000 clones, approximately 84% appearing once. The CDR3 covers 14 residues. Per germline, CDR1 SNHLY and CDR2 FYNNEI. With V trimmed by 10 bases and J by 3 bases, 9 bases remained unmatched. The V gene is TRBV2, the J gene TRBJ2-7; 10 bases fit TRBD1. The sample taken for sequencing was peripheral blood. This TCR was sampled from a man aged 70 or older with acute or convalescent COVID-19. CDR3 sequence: CATTRDRGSYEQYF. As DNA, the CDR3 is TGTGCCACGACCCGGGACAGGGGTAGCTACGAGCAGTACTTC. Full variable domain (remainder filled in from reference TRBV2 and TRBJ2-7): EPEVTQTPSHQVTQMGQEVILRCVPISNHLYFYWYRQILGQKVEFLVSFYNNEISEKSEIFDDQFSVERPDGSNFTLKIRSTKLEDSAMYFCATTRDRGSYEQYFGPGTRLTVT.